Shown below are 6 T cell receptor beta chains from a single sample sequenced in a study of OX40 agonist ivuxolimab in advanced cancers. The data were produced by immunoSEQ multiplex PCR, yet TCRdb's version contains in-frame clones alone and is incomplete. Here the sample spans around 62,000 clones, 89% being singletons. The sequenced sample was CD4+ or CD8+ T cells sorted from blood, obtained in a trial of the OX40 agonist ivuxolimab. The receptors derive from an adult with an advanced solid tumor such as melanoma, head and neck, liver or kidney cancer.

V and J are TRBV27 and TRBJ1-1; D perhaps matches TRBD1 (6 bases). Germline V gene data show CDR1 as MNHEY and CDR2 as SMNVEV (reference sequence). This CDR3 contains 11 residues. Trimming stripped 6 bases from V and 7 bases from J, with 9 bases between. This chain's CDR3 is CASRQGNEAFF. The CDR3 DNA sequence: TGTGCCAGCAGACAGGGTAATGAAGCTTTCTTT.

J is TRBJ2-7 and V is TRBV6-4, with D maybe TRBD1 (6 bases). With 2 bases removed from V and 0 bases from J, the gap between germline ends came to 14 bases. Germline V gene data show CDR1 as MRHNA and CDR2 as SNTAGT. The CDR3 sequence is 16 residues long. CDR3 bases: TGTGCCAGCAGTGACGGGGCAGGGGTCTCCTCCTACGAGCAGTACGTC. Translating gives CASSDGAGVSSYEQYV.

V and J are TRBV6-6 and TRBJ2-1, with 7 positions matching TRBD2. The V segment lost 2 bases and the J segment 1 base; nucleotides outside the gene matches: 5. In germline, CDR1 is MNHNY, CDR2 SVGAGI (reference sequence). CDR3 length: 16 amino acids. For the CDR3, the DNA is TGTGCCAGCAGTTACCCCCCCGGGGGGTCCTACAATGAGCAGTTCTTC. Translation gives CASSYPPGGSYNEQFF.

V is TRBV11-2 and J is TRBJ2-1; 11 positions match TRBD2. This CDR3 has 17 amino acids. J gave up 0 bases and V 4 bases, and 5 bases lay outside the gene matches. CDR1 and CDR2 (germline): SGHAT, FQNNGV. CDR3 in DNA: TGTGCCAGCAGCTCCGCTGGACTAGCGGGCTCCTACAATGAGCAGTTCTTC. As protein: CASSSAGLAGSYNEQFF.

This clone has only one observation. V gene TRBV19 combines with J gene TRBJ1-3; 7 positions match TRBD1. Germline-derived CDR1 and CDR2 are LNHDA and SQIVND (reference sequence). This CDR3 contains 15 residues. With V trimmed by 5 bases and J by 0 bases, 4 bases remained unmatched. For the CDR3, the DNA is TGTGCCAGTAGTGACAGGGTAATCTCTGGAAACACCATATATTTT. This gives the protein CASSDRVISGNTIYF.

This clone was recorded once. The chain couples TRBV6-6 to TRBJ1-3, with D unclear. Germline CDR1 is MNHNY and CDR2 is SVGAGI (reference sequence). The CDR3 runs 14 residues. V shed 3 bases and J shed 3 bases, with 9 bases lying between them. CDR3 sequence reads: CASSYGVNGNTIYF. Written as DNA, the CDR3 is TGTGCCAGCAGTTATGGGGTCAATGGAAACACCATATATTTT.